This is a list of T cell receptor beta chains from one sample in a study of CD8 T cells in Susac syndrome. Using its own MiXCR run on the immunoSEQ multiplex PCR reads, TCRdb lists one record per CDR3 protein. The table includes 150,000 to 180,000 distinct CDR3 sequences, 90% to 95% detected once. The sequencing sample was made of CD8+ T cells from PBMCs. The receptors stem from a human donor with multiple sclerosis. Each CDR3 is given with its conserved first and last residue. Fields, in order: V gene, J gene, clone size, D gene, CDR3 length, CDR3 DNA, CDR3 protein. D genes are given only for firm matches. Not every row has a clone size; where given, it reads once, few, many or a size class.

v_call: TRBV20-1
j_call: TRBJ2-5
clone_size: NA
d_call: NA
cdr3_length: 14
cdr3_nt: TGCAGTGCTAGGTTTAGCGGTGGGGGAGAGACCCAGTACTTC
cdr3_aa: CSARFSGGGETQYF

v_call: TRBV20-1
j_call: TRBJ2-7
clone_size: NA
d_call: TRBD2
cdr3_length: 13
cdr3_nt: TGCAGTGTCCCTAGCGGGGCGGTCTACGAGCAGTACTTC
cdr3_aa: CSVPSGAVYEQYF

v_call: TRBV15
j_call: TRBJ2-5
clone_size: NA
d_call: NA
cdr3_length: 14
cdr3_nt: TGTGCCACCAGCAGCTCGGTTAGCCAAGAGACCCAGTACTTC
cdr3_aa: CATSSSVSQETQYF

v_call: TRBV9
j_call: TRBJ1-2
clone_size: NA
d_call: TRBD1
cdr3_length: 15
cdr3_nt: TGTGCCAGCAGCGTAGCTTCGACGGACAGGGTCGGCTACACCTTC
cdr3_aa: CASSVASTDRVGYTF

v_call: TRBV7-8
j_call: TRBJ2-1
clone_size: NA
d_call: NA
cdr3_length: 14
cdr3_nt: TGTGCCAGCAGCTCCCTCCCGGGCTACAATGAGCAGTTCTTC
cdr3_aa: CASSSLPGYNEQFF

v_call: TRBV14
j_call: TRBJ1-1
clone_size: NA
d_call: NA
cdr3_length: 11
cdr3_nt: TGTGCCAGGACCGGGGGCACTGAAGCTTTCTTT
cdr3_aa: CARTGGTEAFF

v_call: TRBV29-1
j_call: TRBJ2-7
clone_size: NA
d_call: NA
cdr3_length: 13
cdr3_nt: TGCAGCGTTGAAGTTCGGGGACCCTACGAGCAGTACTTC
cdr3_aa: CSVEVRGPYEQYF

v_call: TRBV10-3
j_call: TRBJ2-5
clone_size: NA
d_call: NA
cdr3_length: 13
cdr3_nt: TGTGCCATCAGTGCCCCGGGGTTGGAGACCCAGTACTTC
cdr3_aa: CAISAPGLETQYF

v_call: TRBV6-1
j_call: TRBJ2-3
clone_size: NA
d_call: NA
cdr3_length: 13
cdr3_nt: TGTGCCAGCAGCCCCCACGAGGCAGATACGCAGTATTTT
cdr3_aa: CASSPHEADTQYF

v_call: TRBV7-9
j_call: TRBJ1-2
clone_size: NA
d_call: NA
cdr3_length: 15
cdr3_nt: TGTGCCACCCAACAAACCAGGGGTAAAGTGGATGGCTACACCTTC
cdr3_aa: CATQQTRGKVDGYTF

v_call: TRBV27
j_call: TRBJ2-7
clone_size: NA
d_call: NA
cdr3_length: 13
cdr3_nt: TGTGCCAGCAGTTTTTCCCCTGGCTACGAGCAGTACTTC
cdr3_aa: CASSFSPGYEQYF

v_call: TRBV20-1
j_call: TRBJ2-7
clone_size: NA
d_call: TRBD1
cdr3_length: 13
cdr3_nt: TGCAGTCAGGGGGCCACGAGCTCCTACGAGCAGTACTTC
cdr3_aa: CSQGATSSYEQYF

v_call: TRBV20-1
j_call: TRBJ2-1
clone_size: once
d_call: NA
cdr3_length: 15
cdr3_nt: TGCATTCGGGAACGAGGCGGGGCATCCTACAATGAGCAGTTCTTC
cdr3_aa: CIRERGGASYNEQFF

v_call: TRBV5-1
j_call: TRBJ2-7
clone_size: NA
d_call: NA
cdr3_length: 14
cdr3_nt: TGCGCCAGCAGCTTGGGGACCCCTTCCTACGAGCAGTACTTC
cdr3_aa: CASSLGTPSYEQYF

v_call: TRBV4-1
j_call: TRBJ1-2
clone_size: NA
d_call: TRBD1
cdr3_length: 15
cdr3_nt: TGCGCCAGCAGCCCGGACAGGGGGCTAGACTATGGCTACACCTTC
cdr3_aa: CASSPDRGLDYGYTF